This T cell receptor beta chain was documented in a study of T cell changes during pregnancy in multiple sclerosis. In germline, CDR1 is MNHEY, CDR2 SMNVEV (reference sequence). There are 17 residues in the CDR3. J was trimmed by 0 bases and V by 2 bases; bases with no gene match: 6. Method: immunoSEQ multiplex PCR; TCRdb's copy keeps in-frame clones and lacks some. Here the sample spans more than 80,000 clones, about 95% being singletons. The source was peripheral blood, collected in the second trimester of pregnancy. This chain joins TRBV27 and TRBJ2-2, with 7 nucleotides matching TRBD1. This sequence originates from a female donor with multiple sclerosis, enrolled in a pregnancy study. The CDR3 reads CASSLTPGTANTGELFF. The CDR3 coding sequence is TGTGCCAGCAGTTTAACCCCCGGGACAGCGAACACCGGGGAGCTGTTTTTT.